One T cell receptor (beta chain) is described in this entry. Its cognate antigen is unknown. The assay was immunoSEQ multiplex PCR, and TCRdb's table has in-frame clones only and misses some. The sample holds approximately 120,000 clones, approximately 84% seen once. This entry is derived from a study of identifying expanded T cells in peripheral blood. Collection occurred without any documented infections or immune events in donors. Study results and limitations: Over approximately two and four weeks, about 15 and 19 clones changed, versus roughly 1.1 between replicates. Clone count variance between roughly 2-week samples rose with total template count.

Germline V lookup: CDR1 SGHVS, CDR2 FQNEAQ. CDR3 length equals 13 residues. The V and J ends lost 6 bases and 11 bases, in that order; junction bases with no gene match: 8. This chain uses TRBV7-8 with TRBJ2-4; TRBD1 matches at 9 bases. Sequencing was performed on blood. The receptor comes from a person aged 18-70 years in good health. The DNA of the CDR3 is TGTGCCAGCAGGGATGGGGACAGGGAAGTTCAGTACTTC. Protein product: CASRDGDREVQYF. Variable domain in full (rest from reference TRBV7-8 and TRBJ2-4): GAGVSQSPRYKVAKRGQDVALRCDPISGHVSLFWYQQALGQGPEFLTYFQNEAQLDKSGLPSDRFFAERPEGSVSTLKIQRTQQEDSAVYLCASRDGDREVQYFGAGTRLSVL.